Listed below are T cell receptor beta chains from one sample, sequenced in a study of glioma-infiltrating T cells after dendritic cell vaccination. Profiled with immunoSEQ multiplex PCR; TCRdb holds only in-frame clones, not every one. The repertoire includes 30,000 to 40,000 clones, approximately 80% of them detected once, and 7.8% sits in the top ten. The source material was blood, sampled before dendritic cell vaccination. The receptor set was obtained from a human donor with glioblastoma. Each CDR3 is given with its conserved first and last residue. The order of the fields is clone size, J gene, D gene, V gene, CDR3 DNA, CDR3 protein. A D gene is named only where the DNA matches it firmly. The listing skips clone size in some rows; elsewhere it reads once, few, many or a size class.

size: .; J: TRBJ1-3; D: TRBD1; V: TRBV19; DNA: TGTGCCAGTAGTCCAGCCTCGGGACAGCTAGGAAACACCATATATTTT; CDR3: CASSPASGQLGNTIYF
size: once; J: TRBJ2-1; D: TRBD2; V: TRBV5-6; DNA: TGTGCCAGCAGCTCGGGACTAGCGGGGGCAGTCTCCTACAATGAGCAGTTCTTC; CDR3: CASSSGLAGAVSYNEQFF
size: .; J: TRBJ2-7; D: TRBD1; V: TRBV29-1; DNA: TGCAGCGTTGAGGGACAGTACGTGGGCGAGCAGTACTTC; CDR3: CSVEGQYVGEQYF
size: .; J: TRBJ2-2; D: TRBD1; V: TRBV19; DNA: TGTGCCAGTCGCGACAGGGGGGACACCGGGGAGCTGTTTTTT; CDR3: CASRDRGDTGELFF
size: .; J: TRBJ2-3; D: TRBD2; V: TRBV30; DNA: TGTGCCTGGAGTGCCCTGGGGCTAGCGGTGCAGTATTTT; CDR3: CAWSALGLAVQYF
size: .; J: TRBJ1-6; D: TRBD1; V: TRBV6-6; DNA: TGTGCCAGCAGTTACCAAGACAGGGGGCATAATTCACCCCTCCACTTT; CDR3: CASSYQDRGHNSPLHF
size: .; J: TRBJ2-7; D: .; V: TRBV2; DNA: TGTGCCAGCAGGGACACTATACCATACGAGCAGTACTTC; CDR3: CASRDTIPYEQYF
size: once; J: TRBJ2-7; D: .; V: TRBV7-2; DNA: TGTGCCAGCAGCCTACGGGGTCGGCCGGACTACGAGCAGTACTTC; CDR3: CASSLRGRPDYEQYF
size: once; J: TRBJ2-1; D: TRBD2; V: TRBV9; DNA: TGTGCCAGCAGCGGGGGACTAGCGGGGGGCAATGAGCAGTTCTTC; CDR3: CASSGGLAGGNEQFF
size: .; J: TRBJ1-3; D: TRBD1; V: TRBV2; DNA: TGTGCCAGAACAGGGGCCGGAAACACCATATATTTT; CDR3: CARTGAGNTIYF
size: few; J: TRBJ2-7; D: TRBD2; V: TRBV4-1; DNA: TGCGCCAGCAGCCAGGCCGATTTTGTAGGAGCGGGGGGCTACGAGCAGTACTTC; CDR3: CASSQADFVGAGGYEQYF
size: .; J: TRBJ2-1; D: TRBD2; V: TRBV4-1; DNA: TGCGCCAGCAGCCAAGATCCTAGCGGGGCAAACAATGAGCAGTTCTTC; CDR3: CASSQDPSGANNEQFF
size: once; J: TRBJ1-3; D: .; V: TRBV6-5; DNA: TGTGCCAGCACCAACCTAGGAAACACCATATATTTT; CDR3: CASTNLGNTIYF
size: .; J: TRBJ2-2; D: TRBD2; V: TRBV6-4; DNA: TGTGCCAGCAGTGACTTGCCAGCACTAGCGACCGGGGAGCTGTTTTTT; CDR3: CASSDLPALATGELFF
size: once; J: TRBJ1-2; D: .; V: TRBV30; DNA: TGTGCCTGGAGTGACGGGAATAGCTATGGCTACACCTTC; CDR3: CAWSDGNSYGYTF
size: .; J: TRBJ2-1; D: TRBD1; V: TRBV29-1; DNA: TGCAGCGTTGATTACAGGGGGCCTTACAATGAGCAGTTCTTC; CDR3: CSVDYRGPYNEQFF
size: .; J: TRBJ1-2; D: .; V: TRBV7-2; DNA: TGTGCCAGCAGCTTAACGGGGGGAGGCTACACCTTC; CDR3: CASSLTGGGYTF
size: .; J: TRBJ1-2; D: TRBD1; V: TRBV25-1; DNA: TGTGCCAGCAGTGAATATTTCCAGGGGGAAGGCTACACCTTC; CDR3: CASSEYFQGEGYTF
size: .; J: TRBJ1-6; D: TRBD1; V: TRBV10-3; DNA: TGTGCCATCAGACAGGGGGGTATTTCACCCCTCCACTTT; CDR3: CAIRQGGISPLHF
size: .; J: TRBJ2-7; D: TRBD1; V: TRBV19; DNA: TGTGCCAGTAGTCCCCGCGGGACAGGATTTTACGAGCAGTACTTC; CDR3: CASSPRGTGFYEQYF
size: once; J: TRBJ2-7; D: TRBD1; V: TRBV29-1; DNA: TGCAGCGTTGCTGGGGGACAGGGGAGCTCCTACGAGCAGTACTTC; CDR3: CSVAGGQGSSYEQYF
size: few; J: TRBJ2-7; D: .; V: TRBV27; DNA: TGTGCCAGCAGTTACTCAGCTGGGAGAAGATTCGAGCAGTACTTC; CDR3: CASSYSAGRRFEQYF
size: .; J: TRBJ2-7; D: .; V: TRBV9; DNA: TGTGCCAGCAGCCCTTCGACAGCCTCCTACGAGCAGTACTTC; CDR3: CASSPSTASYEQYF
size: .; J: TRBJ1-2; D: TRBD1; V: TRBV29-1; DNA: TGCAGCGTTGTAACTCCAGGGGGCGCATTGGGAGGCTACACCTTC; CDR3: CSVVTPGGALGGYTF
size: .; J: TRBJ1-4; D: .; V: TRBV4-1; DNA: TGCGCCAGCAGCCGTAAAGCGAGGGATCCGGGTGAAAAACTGTTTTTT; CDR3: CASSRKARDPGEKLFF
size: many; J: TRBJ1-6; D: .; V: TRBV6-5; DNA: TGTGCCAGCAGTTACTCGACAGGCACCAGTTCACCCCTCCACTTT; CDR3: CASSYSTGTSSPLHF
size: .; J: TRBJ2-7; D: TRBD1; V: TRBV7-9; DNA: TGTGCCAGCAGCCCTGAGCCCGGGACAGGGAGGAACGAGCAGTACTTC; CDR3: CASSPEPGTGRNEQYF
size: .; J: TRBJ1-2; D: .; V: TRBV4-3; DNA: TGCGCCAGCAGCCAAGACCCCTCCGGTCCCGACTATGGCTACACCTTC; CDR3: CASSQDPSGPDYGYTF
size: .; J: TRBJ2-7; D: TRBD1; V: TRBV4-2; DNA: TGTGCCAGCAGCCAAGATCGGGACAGGGCCTACGAGCAGTACTTC; CDR3: CASSQDRDRAYEQYF
size: .; J: TRBJ2-7; D: .; V: TRBV7-6; DNA: TGTGCCAGCAGCTTAGGGCAGCGTCTTGAGCAGTACTTC; CDR3: CASSLGQRLEQYF
size: .; J: TRBJ2-3; D: .; V: TRBV11-2; DNA: TGTGCCAGCGGCCACACAGATACGCAGTATTTT; CDR3: CASGHTDTQYF
size: .; J: TRBJ2-7; D: TRBD2; V: TRBV14; DNA: TGTGCCAGCAGCCACGGGGGGTTCTACGAGCAGTACTTC; CDR3: CASSHGGFYEQYF
size: once; J: TRBJ2-7; D: .; V: TRBV9; DNA: TGTGCCAGCAGCCGTACGTGGGACATGGGGGAGCAGTACTTC; CDR3: CASSRTWDMGEQYF
size: .; J: TRBJ1-2; D: .; V: TRBV28; DNA: TGTGCCAGCAGTTTAGCGACCGGGACTAGGGTGGACTACACCTTC; CDR3: CASSLATGTRVDYTF
size: .; J: TRBJ2-7; D: .; V: TRBV19; DNA: TGTGCCAGTAGTATACACACCCAGGGTACCTACGAGCAGTACTTC; CDR3: CASSIHTQGTYEQYF
size: .; J: TRBJ2-5; D: .; V: TRBV11-2; DNA: TGTGCCAGCAGCTTAGGACTCCTGAGGCACTTC; CDR3: CASSLGLLRHF
size: .; J: TRBJ2-1; D: TRBD1; V: TRBV27; DNA: TGTGCCAGCAGTTTAGGGACAGGGAGGAATGAGCAGTTCTTC; CDR3: CASSLGTGRNEQFF
size: few; J: TRBJ2-7; D: .; V: TRBV11-2; DNA: TGTGCCAGCAGCCCCGATCTTCGAGTTCATCAGCAGTACTTC; CDR3: CASSPDLRVHQQYF
size: once; J: TRBJ2-1; D: TRBD2; V: TRBV7-6; DNA: TGTGCCAGCAGCTTACCAGCGGGGGGGCCTAGGTATGAGCAGTTCTTC; CDR3: CASSLPAGGPRYEQFF
size: .; J: TRBJ2-6; D: .; V: TRBV9; DNA: TGTGCCAGCAGCGGCCGGTCCGGCTCTGGGGCCAACGTCCTGACTTTC; CDR3: CASSGRSGSGANVLTF